This T cell receptor beta chain was documented in a study of T cells in Graves' hyperthyroidism and ophthalmopathy. General study results and limits: Ophthalmopathy, as predicted by the model, came a median 6.5 months after the prediction. Ophthalmopathy was told apart from stable hyperthyroidism by a 13 V-J model. Blood held most thyroid clonotypes expanded above 0.001 frequency.

This clonotype turned up a few times. Its antigen is not known. TCR beta CDR3 regions were amplified from RNA transcripts. TCR CDR3 underwent first-round RT-PCR with the HTBI primer set. One entry per CDR3 protein, called by TCRdb with MiXCR from the multiplex PCR reads. The top ten hold 44% of the sample, which has approximately 510,000 distinct CDR3 sequences, 46% seen once. The length of the CDR3 is 14 residues. Between the trimmed V and J ends, which lost 6 bases and 5 bases, there was a span of 16 bases. Germline assignment: CDR1 MDHEN and CDR2 SYDVKM. Each diagnosis was grounded in clinical symptoms, serum thyroxine and TRAb, thyroid ultrasound, and orbital computed tomography.

Sequenced material: peripheral blood or thyroid tissue (not recorded which). The chain couples TRBV28 to TRBJ1-2; no clear D gene. The source of this sequence is an adult woman with Graves' disease, either hyperthyroidism or ophthalmopathy (not recorded which). The CDR3 loop is CASSSAAAIYGYTF. The CDR3 DNA reads TGTGCCAGCAGCTCCGCCGCTGCCATATATGGCTACACCTTC.